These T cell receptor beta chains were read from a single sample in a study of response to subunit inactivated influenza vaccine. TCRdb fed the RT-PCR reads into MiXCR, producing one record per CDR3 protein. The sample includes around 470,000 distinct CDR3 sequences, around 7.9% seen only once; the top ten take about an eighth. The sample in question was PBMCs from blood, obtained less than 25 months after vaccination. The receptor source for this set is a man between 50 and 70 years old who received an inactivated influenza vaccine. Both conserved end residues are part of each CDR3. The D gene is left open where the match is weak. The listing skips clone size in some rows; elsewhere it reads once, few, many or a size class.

CDR3 protein: CASSKQGWDTEAFF; CDR3 DNA: TGTGCCAGCAGCAAACAGGGCTGGGACACTGAAGCTTTCTTT; J gene: TRBJ1-1; clone size: few; V gene: TRBV6-1; CDR3 length: 14; D gene: NA
CDR3 protein: CASSLRTTRGTDTQYF; CDR3 DNA: TGTGCCAGCAGCTTAAGGACAACCCGAGGGACAGATACGCAGTATTTT; J gene: TRBJ2-3; clone size: few; V gene: TRBV7-9; CDR3 length: 16; D gene: NA
CDR3 protein: CSARTVAGDTQYF; CDR3 DNA: TGCAGTGCTAGGACCGTAGCGGGAGATACGCAGTATTTT; J gene: TRBJ2-3; clone size: NA; V gene: TRBV20-1; CDR3 length: 13; D gene: TRBD2
CDR3 protein: CASSVRQNYEQYF; CDR3 DNA: TGCGCCAGCAGCGTTCGCCAGAACTACGAGCAGTACTTC; J gene: TRBJ2-7; clone size: few; V gene: TRBV5-1; CDR3 length: 13; D gene: NA
CDR3 protein: CASSQEWGMVEQYF; CDR3 DNA: TGTGCCAGCAGCCAAGAATGGGGAATGGTCGAGCAGTACTTC; J gene: TRBJ2-7; clone size: few; V gene: TRBV14; CDR3 length: 14; D gene: NA
CDR3 protein: CASSAHRGPIGEQFF; CDR3 DNA: TGTGCCAGCAGTGCACACAGGGGGCCTATTGGGGAGCAGTTCTTC; J gene: TRBJ2-1; clone size: many; V gene: TRBV6-1; CDR3 length: 15; D gene: TRBD1
CDR3 protein: CASSPNPQGGYTF; CDR3 DNA: TGTGCCAGCAGCCCGAACCCCCAGGGGGGCTACACCTTC; J gene: TRBJ1-2; clone size: many; V gene: TRBV3-1; CDR3 length: 13; D gene: NA
CDR3 protein: CSAREGGSNIQYF; CDR3 DNA: TGCAGTGCTAGAGAGGGGGGGAGCAACATTCAGTACTTC; J gene: TRBJ2-4; clone size: few; V gene: TRBV20-1; CDR3 length: 13; D gene: TRBD2
CDR3 protein: CASSPAGFSGANVLTF; CDR3 DNA: TGCGCCAGCAGCCCCGCAGGCTTCTCTGGGGCCAACGTCCTGACTTTC; J gene: TRBJ2-6; clone size: NA; V gene: TRBV4-3; CDR3 length: 16; D gene: NA
CDR3 protein: CSAFPRGWETQYF; CDR3 DNA: TGCAGTGCGTTCCCCAGGGGATGGGAGACCCAGTACTTC; J gene: TRBJ2-5; clone size: many; V gene: TRBV20-1; CDR3 length: 13; D gene: NA
CDR3 protein: CSARALTGGFTEAFF; CDR3 DNA: TGCAGTGCTAGAGCCCTTACAGGGGGCTTTACTGAAGCTTTCTTT; J gene: TRBJ1-1; clone size: NA; V gene: TRBV20-1; CDR3 length: 15; D gene: TRBD1
CDR3 protein: CASSFGGGQYF; CDR3 DNA: TGTGCCAGCAGTTTCGGGGGAGGTCAGTACTTC; J gene: TRBJ2-7; clone size: NA; V gene: TRBV12-3/TRBV12-4; CDR3 length: 11; D gene: NA
CDR3 protein: CASSQVWGQGNTGELFF; CDR3 DNA: TGTGCCAGCAGCCAAGTTTGGGGACAGGGGAACACCGGGGAGCTGTTTTTT; J gene: TRBJ2-2; clone size: NA; V gene: TRBV4-2; CDR3 length: 17; D gene: TRBD1
CDR3 protein: CASNPPAGGYEQYF; CDR3 DNA: TGTGCCAGCAATCCCCCGGCAGGGGGCTACGAGCAGTACTTC; J gene: TRBJ2-7; clone size: NA; V gene: TRBV6-2/TRBV6-3; CDR3 length: 14; D gene: TRBD1
CDR3 protein: CASSYRSGKPYEQYF; CDR3 DNA: TGTGCCAGCAGTTACAGGTCAGGGAAACCCTACGAGCAGTACTTC; J gene: TRBJ2-7; clone size: few; V gene: TRBV6-5; CDR3 length: 15; D gene: NA
CDR3 protein: CASSEFAETQYF; CDR3 DNA: TGTGCCAGCAGTGAATTCGCGGAGACCCAGTACTTC; J gene: TRBJ2-5; clone size: NA; V gene: TRBV2; CDR3 length: 12; D gene: NA
CDR3 protein: CASSPRTTQYF; CDR3 DNA: TGTGCCAGCAGTCCCAGGACAACCCAGTACTTC; J gene: TRBJ2-5; clone size: many; V gene: TRBV12-3/TRBV12-4; CDR3 length: 11; D gene: NA